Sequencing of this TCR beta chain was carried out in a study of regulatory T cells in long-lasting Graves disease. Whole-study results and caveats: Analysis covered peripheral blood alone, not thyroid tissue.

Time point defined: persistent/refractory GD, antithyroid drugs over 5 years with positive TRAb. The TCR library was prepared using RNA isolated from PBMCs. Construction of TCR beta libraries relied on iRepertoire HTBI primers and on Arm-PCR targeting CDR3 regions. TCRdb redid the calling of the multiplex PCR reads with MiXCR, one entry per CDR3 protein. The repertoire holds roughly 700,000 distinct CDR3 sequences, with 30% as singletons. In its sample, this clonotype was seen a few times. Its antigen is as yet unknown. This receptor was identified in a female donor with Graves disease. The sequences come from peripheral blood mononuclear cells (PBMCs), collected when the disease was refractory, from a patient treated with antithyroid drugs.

As DNA, the CDR3 is TGTGCCAGCAGTCTACAGGATGCAGTCTACAGTTCACCCCTCCACTTT. Translated, it gives CASSLQDAVYSSPLHF. V and J are TRBV6-1 and TRBJ1-6; tentative D call: TRBD1 (5 bases). CDR1 is MNHNS and CDR2 is SASEGT in the germline V gene. The V end lost 5 bases, the J end lost 9 bases, and 20 bases lay between the germline ends. The CDR3 extends over 16 amino acids.